The TCR beta chain under discussion was sequenced for a study of siplizumab effects on memory and regulatory T cells. Findings and caveats of the study: Suppressive activity of Tregs proliferating in siplizumab cultures remained unconfirmed. There appeared to be greater diversity in naive T cells than in memory cells, and naive T cells seemed major contributors to the alloresponse.

Germline CDR1 is MNHNY and CDR2 is SVGAGI (reference sequence). V shed 2 bases and J shed 2 bases, with 10 bases lying between them. The CDR3 consists of 14 residues. Sequencing was performed with immunoSEQ multiplex PCR; in TCRdb, only in-frame clones are kept and a portion is missing. The sample records 75,000 to 100,000 clones, just under 95% being singletons. About this clone itself: The antigen remains undetermined.

This receptor was identified in a human donor in good health. This chain connects TRBV6-6 to TRBJ2-7, with a possible D match to TRBD1 (5 bases). Specimen: non-Treg CD4+ T cells sorted from blood. CDR3 sequence reads: CASSYGQGPYEQYF. The DNA of the CDR3 is TGTGCCAGCAGTTACGGGCAGGGCCCCTACGAGCAGTACTTC.